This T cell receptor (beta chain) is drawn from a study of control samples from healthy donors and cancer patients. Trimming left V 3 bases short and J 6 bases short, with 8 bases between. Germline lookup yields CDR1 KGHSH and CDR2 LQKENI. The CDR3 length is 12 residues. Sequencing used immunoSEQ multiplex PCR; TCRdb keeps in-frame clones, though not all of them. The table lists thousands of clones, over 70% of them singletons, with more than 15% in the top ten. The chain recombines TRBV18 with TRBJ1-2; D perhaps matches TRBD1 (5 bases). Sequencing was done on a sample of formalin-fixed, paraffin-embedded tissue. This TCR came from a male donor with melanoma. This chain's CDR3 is CASSPATDGYTF. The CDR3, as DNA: TGTGCCAGCTCACCCGCGACAGATGGCTACACCTTC.